What follows are 21 T cell receptor beta chains derived from one specimen sequenced in a study of blood T cell repertoires in COVID-19. Sequencing used immunoSEQ multiplex PCR; TCRdb keeps in-frame clones, though not all of them. This sample carries roughly 410,000 clones, about 90% of them seen once, and the ten largest clones take about 2.3%. Specimen: peripheral blood. These receptor sequences come from a woman aged 55-69 years with COVID-19, enrolled during active disease.

The chain recombines TRBV7-3 with TRBJ2-3; the match to TRBD2 covers 9 bases. This CDR3 contains 15 residues. Per the germline V gene, CDR1 is SGHTA and CDR2 is FQGTGA. J lost 6 bases, V lost 2 bases, and 6 bases had no gene match. The CDR3 bases are TGTGCCAGCAGCTTAGGGCTAGCGGGGAGGGATACGCAGTATTTT. Its translation is CASSLGLAGRDTQYF.

V and J are TRBV11-2 and TRBJ2-5, with D perhaps TRBD1 (7 bases). There are 16 residues in the CDR3. In germline, CDR1 is SGHAT, CDR2 FQNNGV. Between the trimmed V and J ends, which lost 5 bases and 4 bases, there was a span of 20 bases. The CDR3 sequence: CASSPQNRGAGETQYF. The DNA of the CDR3 is TGTGCCAGCAGCCCCCAGAACAGGGGAGCGGGAGAGACCCAGTACTTC.

This chain joins TRBV9 and TRBJ1-1; TRBD1 might be the D (6 bases). The CDR3 runs 15 residues. V was pared by 4 bases and J by 1 base, with 14 bases between. The germline V gene has CDR1 SGDLS and CDR2 YYNGEE. The CDR3 loop is CASSPFGQSNTEAFF. In DNA, the CDR3 is TGTGCCAGCAGCCCCTTCGGACAGTCGAACACTGAAGCTTTCTTT.

The rearrangement links TRBV7-3 to TRBJ1-2, with TRBD1 as a possible D gene (6 bases). There are 14 residues in the CDR3. Germline V CDR1 and CDR2: SGHTA, FQGTGA. Trimming left V 0 bases short and J 6 bases short, with 11 bases between. This CDR3 is CASSLTMSGDGYTF. The DNA of the CDR3 is TGTGCCAGCAGCTTAACGATGTCAGGGGATGGCTACACCTTC. Complete variable domain (other parts from reference TRBV7-3 and TRBJ1-2): GAGVSQTPSNKVTEKGKYVELRCDPISGHTALYWYRQSLGQGPEFLIYFQGTGAADDSGLPNDRFFAVRPEGSVSTLKIQRTERGDSAVYLCASSLTMSGDGYTFGSGTRLTVV.

J is TRBJ2-5 and V is TRBV7-3; 7 bases fit TRBD2. The CDR3 has 13 residues. Germline-derived CDR1 and CDR2 are SGHTA and FQGTGA. After removal of 2 bases from V and 9 bases from J, the junction contained 6 bases not matched to a gene. This CDR3 reads CASSLGGDRAQYF. Here the CDR3 DNA reads TGTGCCAGCAGCTTAGGGGGGGACCGGGCCCAGTACTTC.

This CDR3 reads CATTNSGAGLGDTQYF. The CDR3 DNA reads TGTGCCACCACTAATAGCGGGGCAGGCCTGGGGGATACGCAGTATTTT. This chain connects TRBV15 to TRBJ2-3; TRBD2 matches at 8 bases. Germline V lookup: CDR1 LNHNV, CDR2 YYDKDF (reference sequence). With V trimmed by 7 bases and J by 6 bases, 15 bases remained unmatched. This CDR3 region has 16 residues.

This clone was found a few times. The chain employs TRBV27 and TRBJ2-2, with 9 bases lining up with TRBD1. The CDR3 consists of 16 residues. From germline, CDR1 is MNHEY and CDR2 SMNVEV (reference sequence). Trimming removed 5 bases from V and 0 bases from J; junction bases left unmatched: 4. The CDR3 DNA is TGTGCCAGCAGTCCCTGGGACAGGGCGAACACCGGGGAGCTGTTTTTT. Translation gives CASSPWDRANTGELFF.

The chain is built from TRBV5-1 and TRBJ1-2, with TRBD1 as a possible D gene (6 bases). V was cut by 5 bases and J by 7 bases, with 12 bases left in between. The length of the CDR3 is 12 residues. Germline V gene data show CDR1 as SGHRS and CDR2 as YFSETQ. CDR3 protein: CASRVVGAGYTF. CDR3 in DNA: TGCGCCAGCAGAGTGGTGGGGGCTGGCTACACCTTC.

V usage is TRBV7-9 and J usage is TRBJ1-4, with a weak D call TRBD1 (5 bases). Germline CDR1 SEHNR, CDR2 FQNEAQ (reference sequence). The CDR3 covers 17 residues. With 0 bases removed from V and 0 bases from J, the gap between germline ends came to 11 bases. The CDR3 is CASSLAGVGATNEKLFF. The CDR3 nucleotides are TGTGCCAGCAGCTTAGCAGGGGTTGGGGCAACTAATGAAAAACTGTTTTTT.

V usage is TRBV20-1 and J usage is TRBJ2-1; D remains ambiguous. The V end was cut by 0 bases, the J end by 9 bases, with 6 bases between. Germline V gene lookup returns CDR1 DFQATT and CDR2 SNEGSKA (reference sequence). The CDR3 has 11 amino acids. CDR3 DNA sequence: TGCAGTGCTAGAGAAAACAGTGAGCAGTTCTTC. Amino acids: CSARENSEQFF.

The chain has TRBV27 and TRBJ1-1, with 9 bases identical to TRBD1. CDR1 and CDR2 from the germline V gene are MNHEY and SMNVEV (reference sequence). This CDR3 comprises 14 residues. The ends lost 3 bases at V and 2 bases at J; junction bases unmatched: 1. In DNA form, the CDR3 reads TGTGCCAGCAGTTTGGACAGGGGTAACACTGAAGCTTTCTTT. It translates to CASSLDRGNTEAFF.

V usage is TRBV5-1 and J usage is TRBJ2-7; perhaps TRBD2 as D (7 bases). This CDR3 has 15 amino acids. CDR1 and CDR2 from the germline V gene are SGHRS and YFSETQ. The V and J ends lost 5 bases and 4 bases respectively, with 19 bases between them. The CDR3 loop reads CASSPQNREGYEQYF. CDR3 bases: TGCGCCAGCAGTCCCCAAAACAGGGAGGGATACGAGCAGTACTTC.

CDR3 protein: CASSFLGGATDTQYF. Here the CDR3 DNA reads TGTGCCAGCAGCTTTTTGGGGGGAGCTACAGATACGCAGTATTTT. The rearrangement links TRBV7-3 to TRBJ2-3; possible D gene TRBD2, 6 bases. The CDR3 totals 15 residues. The V end was cut by 3 bases, the J end by 3 bases, with 13 bases between. CDR1 and CDR2 from the germline V gene are SGHTA and FQGTGA.

The rearrangement uses TRBV6-5 and TRBJ2-7; tentative D call: TRBD2 (5 bases). V lost 10 bases and J 3 bases, leaving 13 bases between the germline ends. Germline lookup yields CDR1 MNHEY and CDR2 SVGAGI. The CDR3 runs 12 residues. The CDR3 region is CAIPVEGYEQYF. In DNA form, the CDR3 reads TGTGCCATCCCGGTTGAGGGCTACGAGCAGTACTTC.

V and J are TRBV29-1 and TRBJ2-5, with 11 bases lining up with TRBD2. Germline V gives CDR1 SQVTM, CDR2 ANQGSEA. Trimming cost V 1 base and J 1 base; bases outside gene matches: 14. CDR3 size: 19 residues. CDR3 nucleotide sequence: TGCAGCGTTGAAGGCCGGGGGGGACTAGCGGCTTACCTCCAAGAGACCCAGTACTTC. Translated, it gives CSVEGRGGLAAYLQETQYF.

The chain is built from TRBV21-1 and TRBJ1-5; TRBD1, as called in the table, went unchecked against the DNA. TRBV21-1 is designated a pseudogene. This CDR3 comprises 11 residues. The CDR3 coding sequence is TGTGCCAACGGGACAGCCCAGCCCCAGCATTTT. This encodes CANGTAQPQHF.

This clone was found once. J is TRBJ1-1 and V is TRBV6-6, with 8 bases fitting TRBD1. The germline V gene encodes CDR1 MNHNY and CDR2 SVGAGI (reference sequence). This CDR3 is 14 amino acids long. Losses at the gene ends were 7 bases for V and 4 bases for J; bases not matched to a gene: 8. CDR3 DNA: TGTGCCAGCACAGGGGGCTTAGGTGCCACTGAAGCTTTCTTT. Residues: CASTGGLGATEAFF.

The rearrangement links TRBV18 to TRBJ2-1; 7 positions agree with TRBD2. V lost 6 bases, J lost 0 bases, and 20 bases stayed unmatched. The CDR3 has 20 residues. In germline, CDR1 is KGHSH, CDR2 LQKENI. CDR3 protein: CASSDRLPLSGLRSYNEQFF. In nucleotides, the CDR3 is TGTGCCAGCTCCGATCGGCTCCCGCTTAGCGGGCTGCGCTCCTACAATGAGCAGTTCTTC.

The chain employs TRBV29-1 and TRBJ2-1; 9 nucleotides align to TRBD1. Germline-derived CDR1 and CDR2 are SQVTM and ANQGSEA. V lost 6 bases to trimming and J lost 7 bases; unmatched junction nucleotides: 7. CDR3 size: 13 residues. Here the CDR3 DNA reads TGCAGCGTAAACAGGGGGCCAGGAAATGAGCAGTTCTTC. Its protein is CSVNRGPGNEQFF.

The gene calls are TRBV19 and TRBJ1-1, with 7 positions matching TRBD1. Germline V gives CDR1 LNHDA, CDR2 SQIVND (reference sequence). This CDR3 spans 14 amino acids. V gave up 5 bases and J gave up 3 bases; unmatched junction bases: 6. This chain's CDR3 is CASSLGTEYTEAFF. The CDR3 nucleotides are TGTGCCAGTAGTCTTGGGACAGAATACACTGAAGCTTTCTTT.

The genes are TRBV3-1 (or the pseudogene TRBV3-2) and TRBJ2-5; the match to TRBD2 covers 7 bases. Germline V gene sequence: CDR1 LGHDT, CDR2 YNNKEL (reference sequence). The CDR3 has 14 residues. V dropped 2 bases and J dropped 6; count of bases not matched to a gene: 6. The CDR3 is CASSQRAGVKTQYF. CDR3 sequence (DNA): TGTGCCAGCAGCCAACGGGCGGGAGTGAAGACCCAGTACTTC.